This T cell receptor (beta chain) derives from a study of OX40 agonist ivuxolimab in advanced cancers. Study-level background: The patients received ivuxolimab by intravenous route every 2 weeks at 0.01 to 10 mg/kg. General study findings and limits: The authors did not determine the antigen specificity of the expanded peripheral T cells.

V was pared by 2 bases and J by 2 bases, with 11 bases between. The CDR3 contains 14 residues. Looked up from germline, CDR1 is SGHNT and CDR2 is YYREEE (reference sequence). With regard to this clone: Its antigen is currently unknown.

TCRdb's copy holds only in-frame clones and misses some; the assay was immunoSEQ multiplex PCR. Here the sample spans 100,000 or so clones, 95% to 96% being singletons. The sequenced sample was CD4+ or CD8+ T cells sorted from blood, obtained in a trial of the OX40 agonist ivuxolimab. This sequence was found in an adult with an advanced solid tumor such as melanoma, head and neck, liver or kidney cancer. The chain carries TRBV5-4 and TRBJ2-7; perhaps TRBD2 as D (5 bases). CDR3 nucleotides: TGTGCCAGCAGCTTAATCGGGATCACCTACGAGCAGTACTTC. It translates to CASSLIGITYEQYF. Drawing the rest from reference TRBV5-4 and TRBJ2-7, the complete variable domain is ETGVTQSPTHLIKTRGQQVTLRCSSQSGHNTVSWYQQALGQGPQFIFQYYREEENGRGNFPPRFSGLQFPNYSSELNVNALELDDSALYLCASSLIGITYEQYFGPGTRLTVT.